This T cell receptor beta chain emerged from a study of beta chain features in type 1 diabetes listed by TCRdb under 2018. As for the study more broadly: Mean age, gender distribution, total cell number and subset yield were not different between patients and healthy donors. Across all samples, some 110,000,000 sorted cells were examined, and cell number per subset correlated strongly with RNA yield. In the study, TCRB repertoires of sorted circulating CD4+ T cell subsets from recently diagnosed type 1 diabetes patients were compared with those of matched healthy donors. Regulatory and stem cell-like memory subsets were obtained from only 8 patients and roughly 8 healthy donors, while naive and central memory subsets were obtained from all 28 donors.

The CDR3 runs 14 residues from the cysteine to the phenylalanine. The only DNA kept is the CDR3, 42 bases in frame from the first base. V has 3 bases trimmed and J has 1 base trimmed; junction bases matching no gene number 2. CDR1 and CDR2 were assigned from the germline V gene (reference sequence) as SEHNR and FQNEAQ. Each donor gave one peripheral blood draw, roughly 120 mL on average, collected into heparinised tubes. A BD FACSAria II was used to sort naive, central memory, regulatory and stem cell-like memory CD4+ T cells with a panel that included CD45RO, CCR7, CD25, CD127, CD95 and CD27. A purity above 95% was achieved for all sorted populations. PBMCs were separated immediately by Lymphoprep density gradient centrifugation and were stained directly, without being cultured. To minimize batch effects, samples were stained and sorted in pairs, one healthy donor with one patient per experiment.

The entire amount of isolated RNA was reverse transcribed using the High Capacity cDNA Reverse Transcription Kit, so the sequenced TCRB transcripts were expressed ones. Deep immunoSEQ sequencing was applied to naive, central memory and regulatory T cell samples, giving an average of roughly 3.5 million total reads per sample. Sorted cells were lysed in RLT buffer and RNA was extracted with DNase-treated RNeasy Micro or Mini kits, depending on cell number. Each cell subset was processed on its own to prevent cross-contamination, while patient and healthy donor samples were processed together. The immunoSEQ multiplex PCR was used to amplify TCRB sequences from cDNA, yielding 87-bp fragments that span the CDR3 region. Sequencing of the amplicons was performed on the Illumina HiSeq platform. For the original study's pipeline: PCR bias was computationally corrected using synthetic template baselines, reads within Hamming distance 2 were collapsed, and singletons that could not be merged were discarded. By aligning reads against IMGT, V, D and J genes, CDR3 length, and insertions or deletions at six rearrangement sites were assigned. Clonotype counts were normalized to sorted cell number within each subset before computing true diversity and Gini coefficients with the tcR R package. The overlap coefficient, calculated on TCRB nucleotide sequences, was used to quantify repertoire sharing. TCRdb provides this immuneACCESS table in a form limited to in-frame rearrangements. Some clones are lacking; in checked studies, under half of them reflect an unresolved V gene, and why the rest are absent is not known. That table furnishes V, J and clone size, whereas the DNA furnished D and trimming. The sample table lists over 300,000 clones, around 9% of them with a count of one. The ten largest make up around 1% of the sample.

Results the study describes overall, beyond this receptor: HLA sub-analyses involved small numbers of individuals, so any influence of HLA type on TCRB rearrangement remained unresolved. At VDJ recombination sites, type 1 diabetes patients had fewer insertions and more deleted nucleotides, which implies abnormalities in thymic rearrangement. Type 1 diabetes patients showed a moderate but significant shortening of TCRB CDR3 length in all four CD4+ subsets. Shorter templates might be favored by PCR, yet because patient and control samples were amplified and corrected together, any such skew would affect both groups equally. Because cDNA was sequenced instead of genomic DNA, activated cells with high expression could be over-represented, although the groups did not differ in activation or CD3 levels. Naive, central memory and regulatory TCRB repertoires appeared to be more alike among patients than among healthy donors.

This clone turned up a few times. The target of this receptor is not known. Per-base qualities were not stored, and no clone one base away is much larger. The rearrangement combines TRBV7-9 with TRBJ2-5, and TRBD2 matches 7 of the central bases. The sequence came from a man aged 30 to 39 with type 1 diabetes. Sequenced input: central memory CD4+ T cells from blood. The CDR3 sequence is CASSLGGTQETQYF. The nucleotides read TGTGCCAGCAGCTTGGGGGGGACCCAAGAGACCCAGTACTTC.